This T cell receptor (beta chain) is from a study of T cell repertoires in cytomegalovirus infection. Study-wide context: An indication of both CMV infection and matching HLA type came from public TCR beta signatures.

Overall study results and limits: Frequencies of public TCR beta families were cumulated, and this identified carriers of CMV plus the relevant HLA. Clonotype analysis showed dominance of the ex vivo response by HLA-C-restricted CMV-specific TCR beta clonotypes.

MiXCR, applied by TCRdb to the reads, yields one record per CDR3 protein. Of 160,000 or so distinct CDR3 sequences listed, 23% are singletons. Germline-derived CDR1 and CDR2 are SGHAT and FQNNGV. The V gene end was trimmed by 2 bases and the J gene end by 5 bases; junction bases not matched to a gene: 11. The CDR3 totals 17 residues. On this clonotype: Antigen specificity is unknown.

Sequenced: PBMCs. J is TRBJ2-5 and V is TRBV11-2; TRBD2 agrees at 10 bases. This TCR came from a human donor in good health (CMV status not recorded). Some clones in this sample may be carry-over from other donors' samples. CDR3 in amino acids: CASSLTRLAGVSETQYF. The CDR3 DNA reads as TGTGCCAGCAGCTTAACCCGTCTAGCGGGAGTGAGTGAGACCCAGTACTTC.